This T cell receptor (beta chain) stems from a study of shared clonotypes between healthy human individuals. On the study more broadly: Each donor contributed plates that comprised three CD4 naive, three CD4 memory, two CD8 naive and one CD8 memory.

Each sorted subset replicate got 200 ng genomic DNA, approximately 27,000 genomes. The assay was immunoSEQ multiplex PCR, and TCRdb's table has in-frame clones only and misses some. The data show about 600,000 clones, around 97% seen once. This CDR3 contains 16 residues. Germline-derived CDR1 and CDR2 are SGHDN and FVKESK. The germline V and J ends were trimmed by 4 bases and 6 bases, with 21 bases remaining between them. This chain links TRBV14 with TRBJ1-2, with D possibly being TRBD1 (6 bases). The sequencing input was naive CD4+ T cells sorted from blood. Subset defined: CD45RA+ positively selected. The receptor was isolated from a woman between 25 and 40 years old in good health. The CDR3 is CASSRARSKPGDGYTF. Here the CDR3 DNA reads TGTGCCAGCAGCCGCGCAAGGAGCAAACCAGGGGATGGCTACACCTTC.